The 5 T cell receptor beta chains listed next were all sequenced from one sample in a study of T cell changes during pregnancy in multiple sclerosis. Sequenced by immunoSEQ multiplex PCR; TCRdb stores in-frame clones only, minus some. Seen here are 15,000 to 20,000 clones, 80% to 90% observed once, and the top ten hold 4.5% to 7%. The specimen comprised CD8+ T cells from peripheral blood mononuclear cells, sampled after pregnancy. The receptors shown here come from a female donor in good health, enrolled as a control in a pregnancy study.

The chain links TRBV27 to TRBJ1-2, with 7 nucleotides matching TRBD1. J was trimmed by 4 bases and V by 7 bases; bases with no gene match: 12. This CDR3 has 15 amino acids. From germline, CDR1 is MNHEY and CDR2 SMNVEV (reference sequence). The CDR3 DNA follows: TGTGCCAGCACCCAGGGTGCAGGGGGTGTCTATGGCTACACCTTC. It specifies CASTQGAGGVYGYTF.

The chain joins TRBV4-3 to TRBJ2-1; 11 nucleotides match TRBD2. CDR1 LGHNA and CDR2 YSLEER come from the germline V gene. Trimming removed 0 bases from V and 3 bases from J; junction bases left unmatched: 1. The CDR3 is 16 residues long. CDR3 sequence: CASSQDTSGGYNEQFF. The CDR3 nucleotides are TGCGCCAGCAGCCAAGACACTAGCGGGGGCTACAATGAGCAGTTCTTC.

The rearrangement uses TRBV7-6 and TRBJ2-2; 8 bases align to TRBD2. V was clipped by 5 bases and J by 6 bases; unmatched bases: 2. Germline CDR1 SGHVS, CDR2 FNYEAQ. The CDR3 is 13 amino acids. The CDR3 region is CASSPRGAGELFF. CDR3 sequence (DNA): TGTGCCAGCAGCCCGCGGGGGGCCGGGGAGCTGTTTTTT.

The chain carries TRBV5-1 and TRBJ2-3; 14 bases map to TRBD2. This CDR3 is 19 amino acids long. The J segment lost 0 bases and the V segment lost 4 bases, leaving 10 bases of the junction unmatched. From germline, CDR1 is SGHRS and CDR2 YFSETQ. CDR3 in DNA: TGCGCCAGCAGCCACCTGGGACTAGCGGGGGCCAGTAGCACAGATACGCAGTATTTT. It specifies CASSHLGLAGASSTDTQYF.

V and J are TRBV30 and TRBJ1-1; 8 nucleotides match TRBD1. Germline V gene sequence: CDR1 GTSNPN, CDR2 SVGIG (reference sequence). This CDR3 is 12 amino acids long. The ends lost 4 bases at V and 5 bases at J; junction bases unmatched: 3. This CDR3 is CAWNRGATEAFF. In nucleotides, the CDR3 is TGTGCCTGGAACAGGGGGGCGACTGAAGCTTTCTTT.